The following is a T cell receptor (beta chain) sequence with its context. The sample originates from a study of blood T cell repertoires in COVID-19. Study information: Acute and convalescent COVID-19 samples came from the United States, Italy and Spain. T cells, B-cell-depleted T cells, or PBMCs supplied cDNA or gDNA.

Per the original data handling: Reference gene primer amplification yielded estimated nucleated cell counts. The protocol was immunoSEQ multiplex PCR, while the TCRdb copy is restricted to in-frame clones and leaves out a portion. The V and J calls and the clone size are those of that table, but D and trimming were determined from the DNA. Among about 130,000 clones listed, more than 70% were seen once. The CDR3 consists of 18 residues. Per the germline V gene, CDR1 is MRHNA and CDR2 is SNTAGT. V was shortened by 2 bases and J by 3 bases, with 17 bases between the two germline ends. This rearrangement joins TRBV6-4 to TRBJ2-6, with D perhaps matching TRBD1 (5 bases). This clonotype was obtained from a man in his sixties with acute or convalescent COVID-19. The sequencing input was peripheral blood. CDR3 residues: CASSDVLDQGGGANVLTF. CDR3 nucleotides: TGTGCCAGCAGTGACGTCTTGGATCAGGGTGGTGGGGCCAACGTCCTGACTTTC.